The table lists the clone carrying this T cell receptor beta chain with a count of one. Study processing details: Cell counts per sample came from amplifying reference gene primers. Repertoires were generated with immunoSEQ multiplex PCR, while TCRdb's copy carries only in-frame clones and drops some. The V and J calls and the clone size are those of that table, but D and trimming were determined from the DNA. The sample has under 250,000 clones, roughly 80% seen once. CDR3 length: 17 amino acids. CDR1 and CDR2 (germline): SGHRS, YFSETQ. The V and J ends lost 0 bases and 2 bases, in that order; junction bases with no gene match: 7. This record comes from a study of blood T cell repertoires in COVID-19. Study overall: The United States, Italy and Spain supplied acute and convalescent COVID-19 samples. The analysed material was cDNA or gDNA that came from T cells, B-cell-depleted T cells, or PBMCs.

The chain has TRBV5-1 and TRBJ2-3; TRBD1 aligns across 9 bases. The sequence came from a woman of 80 years or more with acute or convalescent COVID-19. Material for sequencing was peripheral blood. The CDR3 reads CASSLDPGQGATDTQYF. The CDR3 DNA is TGCGCCAGCAGCTTGGATCCGGGACAGGGAGCCACAGATACGCAGTATTTT.